This record covers a single T cell receptor beta chain. Its target is unknown. This specimen comes from a study of T cell repertoires in cytomegalovirus infection. CDR3 length: 15 amino acids. The ends lost 5 bases at V and 1 base at J; junction bases unmatched: 5. Germline lookup yields CDR1 MNHEY and CDR2 SMNVEV (reference sequence). Findings and caveats of the study: CMV carriers having the relevant HLA were flagged by cumulative public TCR beta family frequency.

TCRdb re-derived calls from the reads in MiXCR, one entry per CDR3 protein. The sample yields roughly 920,000 distinct CDR3 sequences, roughly a third seen once. Here the sequenced sample was cultured CD8+ T cells from PBMCs, taken from culture after CMV antigen stimulation. The rearrangement uses TRBV27 and TRBJ1-1; 9 bases agree with TRBD1. The TCR sequence derives from a human donor in good health (CMV status not recorded). Some clones in this sample may be carry-over from other donors' samples. The CDR3 nucleotides read TGTGCCAGCAGTCCCACGGGACAGGGGAACACTGAAGCTTTCTTT. Encoded protein: CASSPTGQGNTEAFF.